This T cell receptor beta chain is drawn from a study of cytomegalovirus exposure and HLA in healthy donors. 60 Vbeta and 13 Jbeta primers were used in PCR. TCRdb keeps only in-frame clones here, not all; method: immunoSEQ multiplex PCR. The sample shows 99,000 or so clones, under 85% of them seen only once. On this clone itself: The antigen is unknown. One junction end disagrees with the germline gene, perhaps due to a read error.

General observations from the study: An assumption of roughly uniform sequencing depth across donors underlay the presence/absence analyses. The HLA-A and HLA-B alleles of most subjects were reportedly predicted accurately from TCR beta sequences.

The CDR3 is 12 amino acids. Germline CDR1 SQVTM, CDR2 ANQGSEA. It was healthy bone marrow donors who served as donors. This TCR came from a female donor in good health and CMV-seropositive. This chain joins TRBV29-1 and TRBJ2-2; possibly TRBD1 for D (6 bases). The material sequenced was PBMCs. DNA of the CDR3: TGCAGCGTTCTACCCACGGAAGGGGGGCTGTTTTTT. This encodes CSVLPTEGGLFF.